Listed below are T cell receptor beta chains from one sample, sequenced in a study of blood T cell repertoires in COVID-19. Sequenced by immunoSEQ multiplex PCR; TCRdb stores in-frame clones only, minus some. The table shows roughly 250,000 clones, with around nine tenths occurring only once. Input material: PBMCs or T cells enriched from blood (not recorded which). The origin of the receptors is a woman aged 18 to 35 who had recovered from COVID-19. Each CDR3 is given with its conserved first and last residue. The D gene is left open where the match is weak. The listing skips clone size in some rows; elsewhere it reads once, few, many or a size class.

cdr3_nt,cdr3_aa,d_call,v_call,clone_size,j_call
TGTGCCAGCAGCGTAACAGGGGCGTATGGCTACACCTTC,CASSVTGAYGYTF,TRBD1,TRBV7-9,.,TRBJ1-2
TGTGCCAGCAGTTCGGGACTAGCGGGAGGGGTTATAGAGACCCAGTACTTC,CASSSGLAGGVIETQYF,TRBD2,TRBV28,.,TRBJ2-5
TGTGCCAGCAGCTTGGCCCCTAGCGGAGCTAGCACAGATACGCAGTATTTT,CASSLAPSGASTDTQYF,TRBD2,TRBV5-4,.,TRBJ2-3
TGTGCCAGCAGCTTAAATCCCAGCCAAGAGACCCAGTACTTC,CASSLNPSQETQYF,.,TRBV7-8,.,TRBJ2-5
TGCGCCAGCAGCCAAGAAACTCGTCTATATGGCTACACCTTC,CASSQETRLYGYTF,.,TRBV4-3,.,TRBJ1-2
TGTGCCATCAACCCCGGACAGGGGATTCGTGGCTACACCTTC,CAINPGQGIRGYTF,TRBD1,TRBV10-3,.,TRBJ1-2
TGTGCCAGCAGTGGGCCCGGGACAGGGATATTTGGCTACACCTTC,CASSGPGTGIFGYTF,TRBD1,TRBV28,.,TRBJ1-2
TGTGCCACGCGACAGGAGGATCAGCCCCAGCATTTT,CATRQEDQPQHF,.,TRBV19,.,TRBJ1-5
TGTGCCAGCAGCTCAGGGGGCTCTTTCACTGAAGCTTTCTTT,CASSSGGSFTEAFF,TRBD1,TRBV6-5,.,TRBJ1-1
TGTGCCAGCAGCGAAGACAGCTATGGCTACACCTTC,CASSEDSYGYTF,.,TRBV2,.,TRBJ1-2
TGTGCCAGCAGTCGCCGGGACAGACACAATGAGCAGTTCTTC,CASSRRDRHNEQFF,TRBD1,TRBV27,.,TRBJ2-1
TGTGCCAGCAGTTCCGCCGGGACTAGGGACCAAGAGACCCAGTACTTC,CASSSAGTRDQETQYF,TRBD2,TRBV28,.,TRBJ2-5
TGTGCCACCAGTGGCCATAGGAACACTGAAGCTTTCTTT,CATSGHRNTEAFF,.,TRBV24-1,.,TRBJ1-1
TGCAGCGTTGCCGGACAGGGACGGATGGGGTGGGAAAAACTGTTTTTT,CSVAGQGRMGWEKLFF,TRBD1,TRBV29-1,.,TRBJ1-4
TGTGCCAGCAGCCCGAGCGGGCGGAACACTGAAGCTTTCTTT,CASSPSGRNTEAFF,.,TRBV5-4,.,TRBJ1-1
TGTGCCAGCAAGGGGGGGCAGGGAAACACTGAAGCTTTCTTT,CASKGGQGNTEAFF,.,TRBV2,few,TRBJ1-1
TGTGCCAGCAGACCCGGGGCGGGGGGCGGTTTGAACACTGAAGCTTTCTTT,CASRPGAGGGLNTEAFF,.,TRBV7-9,.,TRBJ1-1
TGTGCCAGCTCTCACACAGACCCCCGATGGACTGAAGCTTTCTTT,CASSHTDPRWTEAFF,.,TRBV18,.,TRBJ1-1
TGTGCCAGCAGCAATAGCGGGAGGGCGAACACCGGGGAGCTGTTTTTT,CASSNSGRANTGELFF,TRBD2,TRBV3-1/TRBV3-2,.,TRBJ2-2
TGTGCCAGCAGCCCTACTAGCGGGGGACGGTACGAGCAGTACTTC,CASSPTSGGRYEQYF,TRBD2,TRBV7-2,.,TRBJ2-7
TGTGCCAGCAGTGAAGCCAGGGGGTACGAGCAGTACTTC,CASSEARGYEQYF,TRBD1,TRBV6-1,.,TRBJ2-7
TGTGCCAGTTACAGGGGTCTGGATCAGCCCCAGCATTTT,CASYRGLDQPQHF,TRBD1,TRBV28,.,TRBJ1-5
TGTGCCAGCCTAGAGGGGGAAGAGAGGGGGCGCAGAGGGGAAGAGACCCAGTACTTC,CASLEGEERGRRGEETQYF,TRBD1,TRBV27,.,TRBJ2-5
TGTGCCAGCAGCTCACAGGGGGCTGGCTACACCTTC,CASSSQGAGYTF,TRBD1,TRBV7-9,.,TRBJ1-2
TGTGCCAGCAGCTTGGGACAGGGCGCAACGGGGGCCAACGTCCTGACTTTC,CASSLGQGATGANVLTF,TRBD1,TRBV11-2,.,TRBJ2-6
TGTGCCACCAGCTCTGGGAGCATCCATACTGAAGCTTTCTTT,CATSSGSIHTEAFF,.,TRBV15,.,TRBJ1-1
TGTGCCAGTAGTACCGGACAGTTGTCTCGGAGGGGCTACACCTTC,CASSTGQLSRRGYTF,.,TRBV19,few,TRBJ1-2
TGTGCCAGCAGTTTTCTGGAGGGTAACTATGGCTACACCTTC,CASSFLEGNYGYTF,.,TRBV27,.,TRBJ1-2
TGTGCCAGCAGCTTTTTAGCGGGAGGCACCGGGGAGCTGTTTTTT,CASSFLAGGTGELFF,TRBD2,TRBV5-5,.,TRBJ2-2
TGTGCCAGTAGTACTACCGGAGGGGCAGCTAACTATGGCTACACCTTC,CASSTTGGAANYGYTF,.,TRBV19,.,TRBJ1-2
TGTGCCAGCAGCTTAAATCGGGGAGCAGAGACCCAGTACTTC,CASSLNRGAETQYF,.,TRBV7-3,.,TRBJ2-5
TGCAGTGCCAGCCGACAAGAAAAACTGTTTTTT,CSASRQEKLFF,.,TRBV20-1,once,TRBJ1-4
TGTGCCAGCAGTCGTACTATCCTCGACGGCTACACCTTC,CASSRTILDGYTF,.,TRBV2,.,TRBJ1-2
TGTGCCAGCAGCAGTAGCGGGGGAGTCCAAGAGACCCAGTACTTC,CASSSSGGVQETQYF,TRBD2,TRBV6-5,.,TRBJ2-5
TGTGCCAGCAGTGACCCTCGGGGCGGGGGTAAAGCTTTCTTT,CASSDPRGGGKAFF,.,TRBV6-4,.,TRBJ1-1
TGTGCCAGCGGTTCCGGGGAGCAGTTCTTC,CASGSGEQFF,.,TRBV4-2,.,TRBJ2-1
TGTGCCAGCAGCTTAAGTAGGGGGCCGGGAAACACCATATATTTT,CASSLSRGPGNTIYF,TRBD1,TRBV9,.,TRBJ1-3
TGCGCCAGCAGCCAAGCCGTACCGGTATATACGCAGTATTTT,CASSQAVPVYTQYF,.,TRBV4-1,.,TRBJ2-3
TGTGCCAGCAGTGAGCAGCGAGGTTTAACCCGCTACACCTTC,CASSEQRGLTRYTF,.,TRBV27,.,TRBJ1-2
TGTGCCAGCAGCCTAGCGGTTTCTTACGAGCAGTACTTC,CASSLAVSYEQYF,.,TRBV3-1/TRBV3-2,.,TRBJ2-7
TGTGCCATCAGTGAGGCACAGGGGTACAATGAGCAGTTCTTC,CAISEAQGYNEQFF,TRBD1,TRBV10-3,.,TRBJ2-1
TGCGCCAGCAGCTTGGCCGCACAGGGAATAAACACTGAAGCTTTCTTT,CASSLAAQGINTEAFF,.,TRBV5-1,.,TRBJ1-1
TGTGCCAGCGGGGGACAGATCCAGTTCTTC,CASGGQIQFF,TRBD1,TRBV28,.,TRBJ2-1
TGCGCCAGCAGTGAGGGACGTACAGGTTACGGGTATGGCTACATCTTC,CASSEGRTGYGYGYIF,.,TRBV10-2,.,TRBJ1-2
TGTGCCAGTCGGGGGAACACTGAAGCTTTCTTT,CASRGNTEAFF,.,TRBV25-1,.,TRBJ1-1